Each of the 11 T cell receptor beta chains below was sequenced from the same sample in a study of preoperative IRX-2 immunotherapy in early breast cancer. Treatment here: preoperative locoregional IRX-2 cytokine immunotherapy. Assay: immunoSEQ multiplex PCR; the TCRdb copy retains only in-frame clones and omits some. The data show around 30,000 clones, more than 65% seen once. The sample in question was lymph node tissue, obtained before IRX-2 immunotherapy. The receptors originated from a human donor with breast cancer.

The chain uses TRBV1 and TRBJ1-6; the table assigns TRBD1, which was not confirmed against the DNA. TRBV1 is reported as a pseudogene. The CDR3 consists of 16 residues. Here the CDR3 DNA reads TGCGCCAGCAGCCGAATAACCGGGACAGGGAATTCACCCCTCCACTTT. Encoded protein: CASSRITGTGNSPLHF.

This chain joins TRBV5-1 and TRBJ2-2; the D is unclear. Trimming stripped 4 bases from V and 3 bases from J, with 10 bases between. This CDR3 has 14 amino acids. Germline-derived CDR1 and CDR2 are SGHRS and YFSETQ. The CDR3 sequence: CASSRSVDTGELFF. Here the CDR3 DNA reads TGCGCCAGCAGCCGTTCGGTGGACACCGGGGAGCTGTTTTTT.

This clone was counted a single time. The CDR3 coding sequence is TGTGCCAGCAGCTTAGGAAAGCTGAGAGTCCCGAATCAGCCCCAGCATTTT. Protein sequence: CASSLGKLRVPNQPQHF. This chain joins TRBV11-3 and TRBJ1-5; D not resolved. V lost 1 base, J lost 4 bases, and 17 bases lay in between. Germline V gene sequence: CDR1 SGHNT, CDR2 YENEEA. The CDR3 consists of 17 residues.

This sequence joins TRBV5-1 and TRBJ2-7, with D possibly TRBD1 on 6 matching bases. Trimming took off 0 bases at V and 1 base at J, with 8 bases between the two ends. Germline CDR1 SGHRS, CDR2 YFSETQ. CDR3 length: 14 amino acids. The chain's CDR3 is CASSLGTDSYEQYF. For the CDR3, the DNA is TGCGCCAGCAGCTTGGGGACAGATTCCTACGAGCAGTACTTC. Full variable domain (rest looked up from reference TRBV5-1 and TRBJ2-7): KAGVTQTPRYLIKTRGQQVTLSCSPISGHRSVSWYQQTPGQGLQFLFEYFSETQRNKGNFPGRFSGRQFSNSRSEMNVSTLELGDSALYLCASSLGTDSYEQYFGPGTRLTVT.

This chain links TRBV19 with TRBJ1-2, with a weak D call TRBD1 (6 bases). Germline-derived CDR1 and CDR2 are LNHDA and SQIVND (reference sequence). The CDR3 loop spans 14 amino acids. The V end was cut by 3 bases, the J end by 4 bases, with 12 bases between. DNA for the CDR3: TGTGCCAGTAGTATCGGGGGGGCCTCCTATGGCTACACCTTC. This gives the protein CASSIGGASYGYTF.

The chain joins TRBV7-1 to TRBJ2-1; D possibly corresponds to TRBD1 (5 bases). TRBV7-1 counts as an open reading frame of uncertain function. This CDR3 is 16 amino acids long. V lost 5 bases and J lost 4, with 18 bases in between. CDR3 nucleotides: TGTGCCAGCAGCCCATCCTGGGGCTGGGTTTACAATGAGCAGTTCTTC. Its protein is CASSPSWGWVYNEQFF.

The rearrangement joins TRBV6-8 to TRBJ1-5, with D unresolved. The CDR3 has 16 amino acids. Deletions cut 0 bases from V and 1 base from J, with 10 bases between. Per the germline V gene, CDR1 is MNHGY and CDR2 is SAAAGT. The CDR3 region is CASSYSSRASNQPQHF. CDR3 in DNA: TGTGCCAGCAGTTACTCATCTCGGGCGAGCAATCAGCCCCAGCATTTT.

The CDR3 protein is CASSLKTGQGSGNTIYF. CDR3 DNA: TGTGCCAGCAGCCTAAAGACGGGACAGGGCTCTGGAAACACCATATATTTT. The chain combines TRBV25-1 with TRBJ1-3; 9 nucleotides line up with TRBD1. Germline trimming cut 6 bases from V and 0 bases from J; bases unmatched to any gene: 9. Germline V gives CDR1 MGHDK, CDR2 SYGVNS. The length of the CDR3 is 17 residues.

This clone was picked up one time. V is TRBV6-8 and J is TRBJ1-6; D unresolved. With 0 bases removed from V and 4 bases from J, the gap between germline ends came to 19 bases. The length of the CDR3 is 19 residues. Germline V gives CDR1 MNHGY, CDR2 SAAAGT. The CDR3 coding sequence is TGTGCCAGCAGTTACTCCTCCGGGCAGGTCAGCCCTTATAATTCACCCCTCCACTTT. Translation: CASSYSSGQVSPYNSPLHF.

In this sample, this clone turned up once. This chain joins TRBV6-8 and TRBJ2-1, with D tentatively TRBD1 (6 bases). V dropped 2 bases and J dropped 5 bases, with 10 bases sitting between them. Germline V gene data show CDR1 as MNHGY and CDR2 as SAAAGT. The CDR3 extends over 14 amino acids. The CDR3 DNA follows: TGTGCCAGCAGTTACGGGGGCAGAAACAATGAGCAGTTCTTC. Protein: CASSYGGRNNEQFF.

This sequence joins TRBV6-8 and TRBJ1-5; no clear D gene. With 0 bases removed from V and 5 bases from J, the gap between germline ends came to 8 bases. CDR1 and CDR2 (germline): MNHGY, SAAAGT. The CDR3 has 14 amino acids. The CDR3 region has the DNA TGTGCCAGCAGTTACTCGAACGGGTATCAGCCCCAGCATTTT. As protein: CASSYSNGYQPQHF.